There are a few counts of the clone carrying this T cell receptor (beta chain). This record comes from a study of blood T cells in healthy people across ages. Primers used in a second PCR of about 6 to 11 cycles were a sample-barcoded 5' primer and a J-beta primer mix. MiXCR was run by TCRdb on the 5' RACE reads, yielding one entry per CDR3 protein. The sample shows some 880,000 distinct CDR3 sequences, under 40% of them seen only once. This receptor was obtained from a man between 18 and 29 years old in good health. Material for sequencing was blood.

CDR3 loop: CASSETAGYEQYF. DNA of the CDR3: TGTGCCAGCAGTGAGACAGCAGGGTACGAGCAGTACTTC. The V gene is TRBV6-1, the J gene TRBJ2-7, with D perhaps matching TRBD1 (5 bases). This CDR3 is 13 amino acids long. V shed 3 bases and J shed 4 bases, with 10 bases lying between them. The germline CDR1 and CDR2 sequences are MNHNS and SASEGT.